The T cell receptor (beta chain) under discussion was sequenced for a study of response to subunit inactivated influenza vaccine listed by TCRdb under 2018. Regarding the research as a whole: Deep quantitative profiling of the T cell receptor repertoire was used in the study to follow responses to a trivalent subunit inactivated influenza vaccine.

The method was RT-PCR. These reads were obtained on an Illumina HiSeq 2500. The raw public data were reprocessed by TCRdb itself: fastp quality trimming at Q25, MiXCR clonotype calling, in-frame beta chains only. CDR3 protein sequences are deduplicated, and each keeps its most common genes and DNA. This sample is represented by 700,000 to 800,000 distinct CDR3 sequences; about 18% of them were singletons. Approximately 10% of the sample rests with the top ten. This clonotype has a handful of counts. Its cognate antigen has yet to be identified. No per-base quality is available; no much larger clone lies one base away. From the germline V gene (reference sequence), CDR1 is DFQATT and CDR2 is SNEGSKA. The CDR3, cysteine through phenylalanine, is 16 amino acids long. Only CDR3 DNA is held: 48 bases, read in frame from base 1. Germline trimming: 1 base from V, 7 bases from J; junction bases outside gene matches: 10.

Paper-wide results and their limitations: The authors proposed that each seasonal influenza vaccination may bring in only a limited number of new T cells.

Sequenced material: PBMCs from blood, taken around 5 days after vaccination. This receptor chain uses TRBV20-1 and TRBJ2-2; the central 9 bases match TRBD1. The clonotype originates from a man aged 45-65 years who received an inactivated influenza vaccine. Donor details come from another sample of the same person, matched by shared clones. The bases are TGCAGTGCTAGAGCTTTTCCGGGACAGGGATACGGGGAGCTGTTTTTT. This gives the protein CSARAFPGQGYGELFF.